The T cell receptor beta chain under discussion was sequenced for a study of blood T cells in healthy people across ages. Study summary: About one barcoded beta molecule was captured per two T cells (by template switching). Study-wide points: A roughly linear age-dependent decrease characterized TCR beta diversity per million T cells. Samples with more naive T cells showed higher observed beta diversity.

Points on this clonotype: Its antigen is undetermined.

A second about 6 to 11 cycle PCR used barcoded and J-beta primers. One entry per CDR3 protein, called by TCRdb with MiXCR from the 5' RACE reads. The data show over a million distinct CDR3 sequences, 40% to 45% seen once. This CDR3 contains 14 residues. V was pared by 6 bases and J by 1 base, with 7 bases of the junction left unmatched. Per germline, CDR1 SQVTM and CDR2 ANQGSEA. The sample consisted of blood. The TCR originated in a woman aged 55-69 years in good health. J is TRBJ2-7 and V is TRBV29-1; 9 bases match TRBD1. CDR3: CSVEDRGESYEQYF. The CDR3 nucleotides are TGCAGCGTCGAGGACAGGGGCGAATCCTACGAGCAGTACTTC.